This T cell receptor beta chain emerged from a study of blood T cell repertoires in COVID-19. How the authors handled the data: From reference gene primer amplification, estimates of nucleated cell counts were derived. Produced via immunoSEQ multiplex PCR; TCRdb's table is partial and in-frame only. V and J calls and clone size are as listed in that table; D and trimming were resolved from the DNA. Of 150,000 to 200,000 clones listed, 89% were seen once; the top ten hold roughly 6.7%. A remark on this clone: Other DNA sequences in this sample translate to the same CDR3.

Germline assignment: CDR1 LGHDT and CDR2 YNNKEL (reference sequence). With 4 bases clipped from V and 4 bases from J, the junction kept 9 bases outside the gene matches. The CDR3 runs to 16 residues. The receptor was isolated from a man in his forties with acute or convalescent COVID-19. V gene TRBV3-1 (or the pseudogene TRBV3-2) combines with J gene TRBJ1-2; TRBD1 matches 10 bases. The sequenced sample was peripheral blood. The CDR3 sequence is CASSRHDRGPGYGYTF. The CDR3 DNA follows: TGTGCCAGCAGCCGCCACGACAGGGGGCCTGGCTATGGCTACACCTTC.